This TCR beta chain comes out of a study of technical replicates of blood from a few donors. Clones were sequenced by immunoSEQ multiplex PCR, and TCRdb holds only the in-frame ones, with some missing. The sample shows 75,000 to 100,000 clones, approximately 94% of them seen only once. Source material: T cells isolated from PBMCs. The sequence derives from a human donor in good health.

CDR3 region: CASRRRSSYEQYF. CDR3 in DNA: TGTGCCAGTAGGAGGAGGAGCTCCTACGAGCAGTACTTC. The chain couples TRBV19 to TRBJ2-7; D may be TRBD2 (5 bases). V was pared by 6 bases and J by 0 bases, with 9 bases between. From germline, CDR1 is LNHDA and CDR2 SQIVND (reference sequence). The CDR3 extends over 13 amino acids.